Presented here are 14 T cell receptor beta chains from one specimen sequenced in a study of PD-1 blockade in classical Hodgkin lymphoma. TCRdb's table, derived via immunoSEQ multiplex PCR, lists solely in-frame clones and lacks some. The repertoire includes about 47,000 clones, about nine tenths of them detected once, and approximately 4.9% sits in the top ten. Time point defined: newly diagnosed, previously untreated cHL patient sample. The sequencing input was peripheral blood mononuclear cells (PBMCs). These receptors were collected from a human donor with classical Hodgkin lymphoma.

The J gene is TRBJ1-5, the V gene TRBV5-3; a weak D match, TRBD1 (6 bases). TRBV5-3 is placed among ORFs of uncertain function. The germline V and J ends were trimmed by 1 base and 5 bases, with 10 bases remaining between them. The CDR3 extends over 14 amino acids. This chain's CDR3 is CARSLRGKDQPQHF. The CDR3 DNA follows: TGTGCCAGAAGCTTGAGGGGGAAAGATCAGCCCCAGCATTTT.

The chain carries TRBV29-1 and TRBJ2-5; the D call may be TRBD1 or TRBD2 (5 bases each). The germline gives CDR1 SQVTM, CDR2 ANQGSEA. Trimming cost V 3 bases and J 3 bases, with 29 bases left between them. This CDR3 has 19 residues. The CDR3, as DNA: TGCAGCGTTGAGCCATTTCTACTGGTGAAACCGGGGCATGAAGAGACCCAGTACTTC. It is translated as CSVEPFLLVKPGHEETQYF.

The rearrangement uses TRBV2 and TRBJ1-4, with D hard to call. V was clipped by 2 bases and J by 5 bases, with 9 bases between them. Germline lookup yields CDR1 SNHLY and CDR2 FYNNEI. CDR3 length: 14 amino acids. CDR3 residues: CASSELGKNEKLFF. CDR3 bases: TGTGCCAGCAGTGAACTGGGGAAGAATGAAAAACTGTTTTTT.

The V gene is TRBV25-1, the J gene TRBJ2-3, with D unclear. The CDR3 is 12 amino acids. The germline CDR1 and CDR2 sequences are MGHDK and SYGVNS. V dropped 3 bases and J dropped 4 bases, with 5 bases sitting between them. The CDR3 is CASSEGPDTQYF. In DNA, the CDR3 is TGTGCCAGCAGTGAGGGCCCAGATACGCAGTATTTT.

The chain recombines TRBV7-9 with TRBJ1-1; no clear D. The CDR3 runs to 12 residues. Looked up from germline, CDR1 is SEHNR and CDR2 is FQNEAQ (reference sequence). Trimming removed 5 bases from V and 6 bases from J, with 10 bases in between. CDR3 sequence (DNA): TGTGCCAGCAGCCTAGTGGTAGCTGAAGCTTTCTTT. This encodes CASSLVVAEAFF.

The CDR3 coding sequence is TGCGCCAGCAGCTTTCTTCCGGGACTAGCGGACGGAAATGAGCAGTTCTTC. It is translated as CASSFLPGLADGNEQFF. The chain recombines TRBV5-1 with TRBJ2-1; 11 nucleotides line up with TRBD2. CDR3 length: 17 amino acids. The trim removed 2 bases at V and 7 bases at J, leaving 11 bases unmatched. Germline values: CDR1 SGHRS, CDR2 YFSETQ.

The V and J genes are TRBV12-5 and TRBJ2-7; 7 bases agree with TRBD2. CDR3 length equals 13 residues. V lost 7 bases, J lost 8 bases, and 11 bases stayed unmatched. Looked up from germline, CDR1 is LGHNT and CDR2 is FRNRAP. CDR3 loop: CASAFLPGGKQYF. As DNA, the CDR3 is TGTGCTAGTGCTTTCCTACCCGGGGGGAAGCAGTACTTC.

V gene TRBV4-1 combines with J gene TRBJ2-7; D may be TRBD1 or TRBD2 (5 bases each). The CDR3 is 15 residues long. CDR1 MGHRA and CDR2 YSYEKL come from the germline V gene. V shed 3 bases and J shed 3 bases, with 15 bases lying between them. CDR3 coding DNA: TGCGCCAGCAGCCACGACCCGGGACGAGACTACGAGCAGTACTTC. Its protein product is CASSHDPGRDYEQYF.

The chain recombines TRBV6-1 with TRBJ2-7; tentatively, D is TRBD1 or TRBD2 (6 bases each). Trimming pared 0 bases from V and 3 bases from J, leaving 12 bases between. The germline CDR1 and CDR2 sequences are MNHNS and SASEGT. The CDR3 runs to 15 residues. Here the CDR3 reads CASSEAAEGVYEQYF. The CDR3 DNA is TGTGCCAGCAGTGAAGCGGCGGAGGGGGTCTACGAGCAGTACTTC.

This rearrangement joins TRBV5-1 to TRBJ2-6, with D perhaps TRBD1 (5 bases). Trimming pared 4 bases from V and 0 bases from J, leaving 5 bases between. CDR3 length equals 14 residues. Germline V gives CDR1 SGHRS, CDR2 YFSETQ. CDR3 sequence reads: CASSQGSGANVLTF. The CDR3 DNA sequence: TGCGCCAGCAGCCAGGGCTCTGGGGCCAACGTCCTGACTTTC.

V gene TRBV19 combines with J gene TRBJ2-1; 12 positions agree with TRBD2. J was trimmed by 4 bases and V by 5 bases; bases with no gene match: 3. Germline-derived CDR1 and CDR2 are LNHDA and SQIVND (reference sequence). The CDR3 totals 15 residues. CDR3: CASSQLAGGYNEQFF. CDR3 nucleotides: TGTGCCAGTAGTCAACTAGCGGGGGGTTACAATGAGCAGTTCTTC.

The V and J genes are TRBV6-1 and TRBJ2-3; D remains ambiguous. Per germline, CDR1 MNHNS and CDR2 SASEGT. The CDR3 spans 12 residues. The V end lost 2 bases, the J end lost 4 bases, and 4 bases lay between the germline ends. The CDR3 DNA reads as TGTGCCAGCAGTGAAATGGCAGATACGCAGTATTTT. Its translation: CASSEMADTQYF.

V gene TRBV5-1 combines with J gene TRBJ1-1; D is uncertain. Looked up from germline, CDR1 is SGHRS and CDR2 is YFSETQ. This CDR3 spans 14 amino acids. Trimming stripped 2 bases from V and 1 base from J, with 9 bases between. The DNA for the CDR3 is TGCGCCAGCAGCTTAGAGCCCCCGAACACTGAAGCTTTCTTT. Residues: CASSLEPPNTEAFF. Together with reference TRBV5-1 and TRBJ1-1, the CDR3 gives the full variable domain: KAGVTQTPRYLIKTRGQQVTLSCSPISGHRSVSWYQQTPGQGLQFLFEYFSETQRNKGNFPGRFSGRQFSNSRSEMNVSTLELGDSALYLCASSLEPPNTEAFFGQGTRLTVV.

The chain uses TRBV2 and TRBJ1-5; D is ambiguous. The germline V and J ends were trimmed by 5 bases and 2 bases, with 10 bases remaining between them. The CDR3 length is 14 residues. In germline, CDR1 is SNHLY, CDR2 FYNNEI. The CDR3 DNA is TGTGCCAGCAGTCGGGAGGGAGGCAATCAGCCCCAGCATTTT. As protein: CASSREGGNQPQHF.